This T cell receptor beta chain was found in a study of cytomegalovirus exposure and HLA in healthy donors. Study-wide background: Ancestry clustering placed 81% of roughly 410 genotyped donors in the Caucasian-associated cluster. Study findings and constraints: In vitro confirmation showed three CMV-associated chains to be CMV antigen specific.

The CDR3 loop spans 13 amino acids. From germline, CDR1 is SQVTM and CDR2 ANQGSEA. Comments on this clone: Its antigen is unknown.

PCR primers comprised 60 Vbeta and 13 Jbeta primers. TCRdb's table, derived via immunoSEQ multiplex PCR, lists solely in-frame clones and lacks some. The sample includes 120,000 or so clones, 66% of them seen just once. The chain combines TRBV29-1 with TRBJ2-5; 11 bases are shared with TRBD2. Source material: PBMCs. The receptor's source is a man in his late teens or twenties in good health and CMV-seronegative. CDR3 bases: TGCACAACTAGCGGGAGTTACCAAGAGACCCAGTACTTC. Translation gives CTTSGSYQETQYF.